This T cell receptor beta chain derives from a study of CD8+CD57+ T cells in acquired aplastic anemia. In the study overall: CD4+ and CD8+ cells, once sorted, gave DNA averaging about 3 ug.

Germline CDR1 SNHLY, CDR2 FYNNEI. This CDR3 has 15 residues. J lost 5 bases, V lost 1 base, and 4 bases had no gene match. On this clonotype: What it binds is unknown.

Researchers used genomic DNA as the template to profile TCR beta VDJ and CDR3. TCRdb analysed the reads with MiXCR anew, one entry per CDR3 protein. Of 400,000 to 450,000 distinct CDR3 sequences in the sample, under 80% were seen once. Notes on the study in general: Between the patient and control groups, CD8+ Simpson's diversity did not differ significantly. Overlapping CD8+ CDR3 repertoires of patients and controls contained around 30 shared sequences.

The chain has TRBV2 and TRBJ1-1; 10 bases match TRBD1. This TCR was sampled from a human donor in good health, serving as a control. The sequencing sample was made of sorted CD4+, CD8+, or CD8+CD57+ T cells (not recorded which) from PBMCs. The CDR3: CASSEGTGGRTEAFF. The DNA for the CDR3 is TGTGCCAGCAGTGAAGGGACAGGGGGACGGACTGAAGCTTTCTTT.